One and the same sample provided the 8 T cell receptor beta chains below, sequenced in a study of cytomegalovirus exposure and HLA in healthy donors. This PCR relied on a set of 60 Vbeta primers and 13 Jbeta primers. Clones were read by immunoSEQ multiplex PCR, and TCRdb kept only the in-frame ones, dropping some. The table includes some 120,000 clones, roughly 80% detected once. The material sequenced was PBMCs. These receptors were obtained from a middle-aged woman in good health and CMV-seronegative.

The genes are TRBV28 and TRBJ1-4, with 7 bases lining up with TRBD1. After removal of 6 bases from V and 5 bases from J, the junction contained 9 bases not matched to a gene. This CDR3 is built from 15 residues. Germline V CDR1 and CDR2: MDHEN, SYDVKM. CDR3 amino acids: CASREFVTGNEKLFF. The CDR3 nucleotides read TGTGCCAGCAGGGAGTTTGTGACAGGGAATGAAAAACTGTTTTTT. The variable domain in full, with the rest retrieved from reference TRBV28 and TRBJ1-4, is DVKVTQSSRYLVKRTGEKVFLECVQDMDHENMFWYRQDPGLGLRLIYFSYDVKMKEKGDIPEGYSVSREKKERFSLILESASTNQTSMYLCASREFVTGNEKLFFGSGTQLSVL.

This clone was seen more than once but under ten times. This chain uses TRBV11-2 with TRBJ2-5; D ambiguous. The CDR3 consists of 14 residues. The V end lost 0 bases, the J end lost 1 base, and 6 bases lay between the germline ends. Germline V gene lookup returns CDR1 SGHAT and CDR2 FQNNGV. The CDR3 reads CASSLDSFQETQYF. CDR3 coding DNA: TGTGCCAGCAGCTTAGATTCCTTCCAAGAGACCCAGTACTTC.

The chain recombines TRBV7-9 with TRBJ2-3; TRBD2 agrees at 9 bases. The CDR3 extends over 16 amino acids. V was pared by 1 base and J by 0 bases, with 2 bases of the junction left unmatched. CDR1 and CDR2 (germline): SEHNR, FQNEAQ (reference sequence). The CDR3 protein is CASSLGLAESTDTQYF. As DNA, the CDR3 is TGTGCCAGCAGCTTAGGACTAGCGGAAAGCACAGATACGCAGTATTTT.

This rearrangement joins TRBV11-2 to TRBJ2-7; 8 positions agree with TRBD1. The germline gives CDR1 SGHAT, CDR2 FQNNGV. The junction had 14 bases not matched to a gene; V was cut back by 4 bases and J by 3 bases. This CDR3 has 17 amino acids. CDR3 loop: CASSSTRGGQVLYEQYF. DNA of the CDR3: TGTGCCAGCAGCTCGACTAGAGGGGGACAGGTCCTCTACGAGCAGTACTTC.

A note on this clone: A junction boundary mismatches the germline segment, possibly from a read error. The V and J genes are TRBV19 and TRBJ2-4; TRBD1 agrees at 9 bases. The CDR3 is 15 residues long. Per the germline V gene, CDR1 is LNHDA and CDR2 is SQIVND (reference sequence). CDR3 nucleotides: TGTGCCAGTACAACAGGGGGCTGGTCGAAAAACAGTCAGTACTTC. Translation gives CASTTGGWSKNSQYF.

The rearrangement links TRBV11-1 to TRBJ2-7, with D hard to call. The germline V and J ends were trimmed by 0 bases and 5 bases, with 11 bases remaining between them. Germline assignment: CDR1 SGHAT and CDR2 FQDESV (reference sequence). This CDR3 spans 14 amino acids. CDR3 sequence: CASSLAQRSHEQYF. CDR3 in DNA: TGTGCCAGCAGCTTAGCGCAGCGATCGCACGAGCAGTACTTC.

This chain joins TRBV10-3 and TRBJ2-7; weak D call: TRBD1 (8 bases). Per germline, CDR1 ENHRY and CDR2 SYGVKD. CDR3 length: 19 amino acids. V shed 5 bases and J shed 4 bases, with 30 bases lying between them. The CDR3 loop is CAISYFGRSPGQELYEQYF. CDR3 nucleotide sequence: TGTGCCATCAGTTACTTCGGGAGGTCGCCGGGACAGGAGTTATACGAGCAGTACTTC.

The CDR3 loop reads CASSYWAGGETQYF. Written as DNA, the CDR3 is TGTGCCAGCAGCTACTGGGCGGGAGGGGAGACCCAGTACTTC. This chain connects TRBV28 to TRBJ2-5; TRBD2 agrees at 9 bases. Germline lookup yields CDR1 MDHEN and CDR2 SYDVKM. The CDR3 sequence is 14 residues long. V lost 6 bases to trimming and J lost 5 bases; unmatched junction nucleotides: 7.